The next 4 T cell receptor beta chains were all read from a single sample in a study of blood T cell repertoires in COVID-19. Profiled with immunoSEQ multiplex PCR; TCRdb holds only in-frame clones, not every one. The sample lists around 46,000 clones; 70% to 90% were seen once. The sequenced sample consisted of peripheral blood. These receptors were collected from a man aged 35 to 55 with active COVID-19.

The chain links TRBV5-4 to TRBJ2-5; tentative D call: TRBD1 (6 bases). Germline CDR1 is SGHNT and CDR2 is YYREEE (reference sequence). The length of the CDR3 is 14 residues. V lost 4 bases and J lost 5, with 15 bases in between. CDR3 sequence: CASSPGNGQETQYF. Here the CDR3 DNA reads TGTGCCAGCAGCCCCGGGAATGGACAGGAGACCCAGTACTTC.

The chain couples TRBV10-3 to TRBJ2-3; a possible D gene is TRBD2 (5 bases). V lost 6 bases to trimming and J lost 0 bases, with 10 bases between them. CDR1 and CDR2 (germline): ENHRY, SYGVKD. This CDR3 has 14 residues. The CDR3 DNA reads TGTGCCATCAGGGGAGCGTTTAGCACAGATACGCAGTATTTT. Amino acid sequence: CAIRGAFSTDTQYF.

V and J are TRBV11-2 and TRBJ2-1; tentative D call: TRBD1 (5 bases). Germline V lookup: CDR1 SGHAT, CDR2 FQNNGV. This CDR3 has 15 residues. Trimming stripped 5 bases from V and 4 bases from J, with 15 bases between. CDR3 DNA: TGTGCCAGCAGCGAACCAGGGCTTGGGTACAATGAGCAGTTCTTC. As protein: CASSEPGLGYNEQFF.

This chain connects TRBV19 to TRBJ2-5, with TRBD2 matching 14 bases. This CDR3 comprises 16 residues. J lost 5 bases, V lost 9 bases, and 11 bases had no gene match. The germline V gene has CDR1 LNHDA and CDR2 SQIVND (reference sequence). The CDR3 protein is CASTPGTSGRGETQYF. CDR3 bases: TGTGCCAGCACACCCGGGACTAGCGGGAGAGGCGAGACCCAGTACTTC.